Following are 17 T cell receptor beta chains from one sample sequenced in a study of T-cell reconstitution after alpha-beta-depleted transplantation in children. As it was prepared, the TCRbeta library received unique molecular identifiers. One entry per CDR3 protein, called by TCRdb with MiXCR from the PCR reads. The sample lists approximately 800,000 distinct CDR3 sequences; roughly 15% were seen once. The source material was PBMCs, mostly from graft donor cells, sampled 360 days after TCRalphabeta/CD19-depleted stem cell transplant. These TCRs come from a male patient aged 10 to 17 who had a stem cell transplant for acute lymphoblastic leukemia, so the T cells may come from the graft donor.

This sequence joins TRBV2 and TRBJ2-5; 7 nucleotides align to TRBD1. The length of the CDR3 is 17 residues. Trimming cost V 1 base and J 0 bases; bases outside gene matches: 8. From germline, CDR1 is SNHLY and CDR2 FYNNEI. CDR3 sequence: CASSEGASTGHQETQYF. CDR3 nucleotide sequence: TGTGCCAGCAGTGAAGGGGCCTCGACAGGGCACCAAGAGACCCAGTACTTC.

In this sample, this clonotype turned up once. This chain's CDR3 is CASSLPFGGRNEQFF. As DNA, the CDR3 is TGTGCCAGCAGTTTGCCTTTTGGGGGGCGCAATGAGCAGTTCTTC. This chain connects TRBV28 to TRBJ2-1; D may correspond to TRBD1 or TRBD2 (6 bases each). The V gene lost 3 bases and the J gene lost 6 bases, with 15 bases spanning the gap. The CDR3 is 15 residues long. Germline loops: CDR1 MDHEN, CDR2 SYDVKM.

This clonotype was counted between two and nine times. The chain links TRBV4-1 to TRBJ2-7; D is possibly TRBD2 (5 bases). V lost 0 bases and J 2 bases, leaving 5 bases between the germline ends. The CDR3 contains 13 residues. In germline, CDR1 is MGHRA, CDR2 YSYEKL. The CDR3 DNA follows: TGCGCCAGCAGCCAAGAACTAGCCTACGAGCAGTACTTC. It yields the protein CASSQELAYEQYF.

The table lists this clonotype with a few counts. V usage is TRBV5-1 and J usage is TRBJ2-1; TRBD2 agrees at 9 bases. CDR1 is SGHRS and CDR2 is YFSETQ in the germline V gene. J lost 15 bases, V lost 6 bases, and 10 bases had no gene match. This CDR3 spans 12 amino acids. The CDR3 here is CASKRAGGRPFF. Here the CDR3 DNA reads TGCGCCAGCAAGCGGGCGGGAGGGCGCCCGTTCTTC.

The V call is TRBV4-1, the J call TRBJ2-7; 12 bases agree with TRBD2. CDR3 length: 16 amino acids. With V trimmed by 0 bases and J by 4 bases, 4 bases remained unmatched. Germline loops: CDR1 MGHRA, CDR2 YSYEKL. The CDR3 loop is CASSQDELAGGYEQYF. The DNA of the CDR3 is TGCGCCAGCAGCCAAGATGAACTAGCGGGAGGATACGAGCAGTACTTC.

Only one count was recorded for this clonotype. The J gene is TRBJ2-7, the V gene TRBV19, with TRBD2 matching 7 bases. The trim removed 5 bases at V and 3 bases at J, leaving 13 bases unmatched. Germline CDR1 is LNHDA and CDR2 is SQIVND (reference sequence). The CDR3 is made up of 16 amino acids. The CDR3 nucleotides are TGTGCCAGTAGTCATGGCTGGGACTACAAGTACTACGAGCAGTACTTC. The encoded protein is CASSHGWDYKYYEQYF.

This chain links TRBV2 with TRBJ2-5; 8 positions match TRBD1. CDR1 and CDR2 from the germline V gene are SNHLY and FYNNEI. CDR3 length: 14 amino acids. V trimming: 10 bases; J trimming: 5 bases; junction bases outside the gene matches: 12. The CDR3 DNA reads TGTGCCACCCAAAGGACAGGGCTGGGGGAGACCCAGTACTTC. Translation: CATQRTGLGETQYF.

This clonotype was seen more than once but under ten times. V usage is TRBV15 and J usage is TRBJ2-6, with D uncertain. V lost 4 bases and J lost 0, with 4 bases in between. Germline V gives CDR1 LNHNV, CDR2 YYDKDF (reference sequence). This CDR3 region has 14 residues. CDR3 loop: CATSNNSGANVLTF. The CDR3, as DNA: TGTGCCACCAGCAACAACTCTGGGGCCAACGTCCTGACTTTC.

This chain uses TRBV20-1 with TRBJ2-5, with 10 bases aligning to TRBD2. CDR1 and CDR2 (germline): DFQATT, SNEGSKA (reference sequence). The CDR3 length is 15 residues. With 6 bases clipped from V and 1 base from J, the junction kept 8 bases outside the gene matches. In DNA form, the CDR3 reads TGCAGTGCCCACACAAGCGGGAGGGTCCAAGAGACCCAGTACTTC. It codes for CSAHTSGRVQETQYF.

This clonotype has just a few counts. The J gene is TRBJ2-1, the V gene TRBV4-1, with TRBD1 matching 8 bases. Germline CDR1 MGHRA, CDR2 YSYEKL. V lost 2 bases to trimming and J lost 4 bases; unmatched junction nucleotides: 10. This CDR3 is 17 amino acids long. The CDR3 coding sequence is TGCGCCAGCAGCCAATCGTCCAGGGGGCGAGGGTACAATGAGCAGTTCTTC. Translation gives CASSQSSRGRGYNEQFF.

The chain is built from TRBV2 and TRBJ1-2; D possibly corresponds to TRBD1 (6 bases). Germline CDR1 reads SNHLY; CDR2 reads FYNNEI. The CDR3 is 15 amino acids. Trimming stripped 5 bases from V and 8 bases from J, with 21 bases between. CDR3 nucleotides: TGTGCCAGCAGTTATGACAGGAGACTCCACCTCGGCTACACCTTC. It is translated as CASSYDRRLHLGYTF.

The V and J genes are TRBV5-4 and TRBJ2-7; 9 nucleotides line up with TRBD1. Germline V gene sequence: CDR1 SGHNT, CDR2 YYREEE (reference sequence). CDR3 length: 16 amino acids. The V gene end was trimmed by 1 base and the J gene end by 8 bases; junction bases not matched to a gene: 13. The CDR3 DNA follows: TGTGCCAGCAGCTTGTTCTCCCGAGGACAGGGGAACAAGCAGTACTTC. Its protein product is CASSLFSRGQGNKQYF.

This clonotype was seen a handful of times. This chain connects TRBV7-9 to TRBJ2-1; 7 nucleotides agree with TRBD2. J gave up 8 bases and V 3 bases, and 7 bases lay outside the gene matches. CDR3 length: 14 residues. Germline loops: CDR1 SEHNR, CDR2 FQNEAQ (reference sequence). CDR3 DNA: TGTGCCAGCAGCTTCGGCGGGAGCCGTGATGAGCAGTTCTTC. It translates to CASSFGGSRDEQFF.

This clonotype has a handful of counts. This chain uses TRBV5-1 with TRBJ2-1, with 10 bases aligning to TRBD2. The trim removed 2 bases at V and 6 bases at J, leaving 5 bases unmatched. CDR1 is SGHRS, CDR2 YFSETQ, per germline. The CDR3 consists of 15 residues. The CDR3 DNA follows: TGCGCCAGCAGCTTTACACTAGCGGGGAGCAATGAGCAGTTCTTC. As protein: CASSFTLAGSNEQFF.

The V gene is TRBV5-1, the J gene TRBJ2-1; 8 nucleotides agree with TRBD2. Germline lookup yields CDR1 SGHRS and CDR2 YFSETQ. V gave up 2 bases and J gave up 7 bases; unmatched junction bases: 8. This CDR3 comprises 15 residues. The CDR3 DNA sequence: TGCGCCAGCAGCTTAGGAGCGGGAGTCCTTAATGAGCAGTTCTTC. It encodes CASSLGAGVLNEQFF.

This clonotype was seen many times. J is TRBJ2-6 and V is TRBV6-5; D not resolved. The V gene lost 0 bases and the J gene lost 0 bases, with 9 bases spanning the gap. There are 17 residues in the CDR3. Germline CDR1 MNHEY, CDR2 SVGAGI. CDR3 residues: CASSYSATSSGANVLTF. The CDR3 DNA reads as TGTGCCAGCAGTTACTCGGCAACCAGCTCTGGGGCCAACGTCCTGACTTTC.

This chain uses TRBV4-1 with TRBJ2-5; 11 bases are shared with TRBD2. J was trimmed by 6 bases and V by 2 bases; bases with no gene match: 11. From germline, CDR1 is MGHRA and CDR2 YSYEKL. The CDR3 sequence is 17 residues long. The CDR3 reads CASSQLLAGGPKKTQYF. CDR3 nucleotide sequence: TGCGCCAGCAGCCAACTGTTAGCGGGAGGGCCTAAGAAGACCCAGTACTTC.